The TCR beta chain described here comes from a study of cytomegalovirus exposure and HLA in healthy donors. Study-level points and caveats: It was only CMV serostatus that was available as immune exposure information. The study recorded around 160 TCR beta chains that were cytomegalovirus-associated.

The ends were cut back, 0 bases at V and 8 bases at J, with 11 bases in the middle. This CDR3 region has 13 residues. The germline gives CDR1 SGDLS, CDR2 YYNGEE. The PCR contained 60 Vbeta and 13 Jbeta primers. Assay: immunoSEQ multiplex PCR; the TCRdb copy retains only in-frame clones and omits some. The repertoire includes some 150,000 clones, 82% of them detected once, and about 8.1% sits in the top ten. In the case of this clone: The antigen is not known.

This receptor was identified in a woman aged 50 to 60 in good health and CMV-seropositive. Material: PBMCs. The chain has TRBV9 and TRBJ1-1; the D is unclear. The CDR3 is CASSVGASSEAFF. CDR3 DNA: TGTGCCAGCAGCGTAGGCGCCTCTTCCGAAGCTTTCTTT.